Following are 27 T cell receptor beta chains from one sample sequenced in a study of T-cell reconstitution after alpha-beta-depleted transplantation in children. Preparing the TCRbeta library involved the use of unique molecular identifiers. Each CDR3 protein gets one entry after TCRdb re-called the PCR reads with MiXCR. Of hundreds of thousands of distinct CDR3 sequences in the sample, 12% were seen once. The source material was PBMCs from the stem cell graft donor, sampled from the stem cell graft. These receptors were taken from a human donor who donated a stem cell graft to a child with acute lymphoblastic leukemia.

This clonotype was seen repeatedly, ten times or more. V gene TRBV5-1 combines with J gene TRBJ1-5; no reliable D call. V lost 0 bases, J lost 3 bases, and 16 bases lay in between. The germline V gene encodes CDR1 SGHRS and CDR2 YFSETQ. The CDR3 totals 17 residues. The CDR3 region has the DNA TGCGCCAGCAGCTTGGTTTCGGTCCCGGGCTTCAATCAGCCCCAGCATTTT. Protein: CASSLVSVPGFNQPQHF.

The CDR3 sequence: CASNVLLAGGRKLPYEQYF. CDR3 sequence (DNA): TGTGCCAGCAACGTATTACTAGCGGGAGGGCGGAAATTGCCCTACGAGCAGTACTTC. The chain links TRBV27 to TRBJ2-7; 13 nucleotides line up with TRBD2. CDR1 is MNHEY and CDR2 is SMNVEV in the germline V gene (reference sequence). The V gene end was trimmed by 7 bases and the J gene end by 2 bases; junction bases not matched to a gene: 17. The CDR3 extends over 19 amino acids.

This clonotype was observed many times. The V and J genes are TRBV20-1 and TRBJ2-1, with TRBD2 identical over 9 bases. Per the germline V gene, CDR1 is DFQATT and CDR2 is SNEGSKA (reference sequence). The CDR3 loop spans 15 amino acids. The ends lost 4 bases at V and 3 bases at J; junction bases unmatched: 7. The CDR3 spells CSATLAGRRYNEQFF. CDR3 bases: TGCAGTGCTACCCTAGCGGGGCGGCGCTACAATGAGCAGTTCTTC.

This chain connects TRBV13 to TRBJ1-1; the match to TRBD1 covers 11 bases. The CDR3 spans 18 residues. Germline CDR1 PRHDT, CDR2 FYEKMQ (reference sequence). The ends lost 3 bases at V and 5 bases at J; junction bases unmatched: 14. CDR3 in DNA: TGTGCCAGCAGCTTGAGGGTAGGACAGGGGGCTCTCGGAACTGAAGCTTTCTTT. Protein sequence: CASSLRVGQGALGTEAFF.

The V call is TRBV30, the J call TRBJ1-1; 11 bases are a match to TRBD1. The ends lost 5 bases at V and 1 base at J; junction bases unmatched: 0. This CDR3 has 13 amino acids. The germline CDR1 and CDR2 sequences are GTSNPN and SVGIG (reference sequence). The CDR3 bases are TGTGCCTGGGGGACAGGGGGGAACACTGAAGCTTTCTTT. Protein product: CAWGTGGNTEAFF.

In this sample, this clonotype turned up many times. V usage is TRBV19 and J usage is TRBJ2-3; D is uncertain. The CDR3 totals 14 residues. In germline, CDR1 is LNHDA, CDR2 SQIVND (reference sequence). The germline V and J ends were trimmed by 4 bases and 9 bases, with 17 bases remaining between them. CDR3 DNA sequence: TGTGCCAGTAGTACGGATTCGGCGAGCCGCACGCAGTATTTT. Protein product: CASSTDSASRTQYF.

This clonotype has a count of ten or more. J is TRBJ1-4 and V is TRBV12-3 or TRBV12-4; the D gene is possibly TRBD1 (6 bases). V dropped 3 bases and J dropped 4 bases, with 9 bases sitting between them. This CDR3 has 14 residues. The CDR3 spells CASSFAGVNEKLFF. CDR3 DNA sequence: TGTGCCAGCAGTTTTGCAGGGGTTAATGAAAAACTGTTTTTT.

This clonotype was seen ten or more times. The CDR3 here is CASSTRLGNYEQYF. Written as DNA, the CDR3 is TGTGCCAGCAGTACCAGACTAGGGAACTACGAGCAGTACTTC. This chain links TRBV27 with TRBJ2-7; D is possibly TRBD2 (6 bases). The CDR3 extends over 14 amino acids. Germline values: CDR1 MNHEY, CDR2 SMNVEV (reference sequence). V lost 5 bases and J lost 3, with 14 bases in between.

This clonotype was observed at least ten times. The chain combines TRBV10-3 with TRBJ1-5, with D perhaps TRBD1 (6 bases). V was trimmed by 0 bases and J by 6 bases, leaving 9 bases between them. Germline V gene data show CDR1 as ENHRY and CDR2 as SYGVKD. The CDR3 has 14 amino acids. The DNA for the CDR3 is TGTGCCATCAGTGAGTCGCAGGGGACTCAGCCCCAGCATTTT. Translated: CAISESQGTQPQHF.

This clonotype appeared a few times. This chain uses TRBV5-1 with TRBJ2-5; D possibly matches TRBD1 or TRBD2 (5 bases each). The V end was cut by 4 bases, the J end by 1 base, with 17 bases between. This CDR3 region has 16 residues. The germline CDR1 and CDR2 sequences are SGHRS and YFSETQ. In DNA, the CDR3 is TGCGCCAGCAGCGACCCCGGGGCGGTACTCCAAGAGACCCAGTACTTC. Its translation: CASSDPGAVLQETQYF.

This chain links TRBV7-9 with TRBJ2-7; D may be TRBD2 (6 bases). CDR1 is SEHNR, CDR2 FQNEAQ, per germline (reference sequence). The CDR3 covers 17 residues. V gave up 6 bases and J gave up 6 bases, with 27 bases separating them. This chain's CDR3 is CASSQPPRGTALSEQYF. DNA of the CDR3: TGTGCCAGCAGTCAGCCTCCTCGCGGGACGGCTTTGTCCGAGCAGTACTTC.

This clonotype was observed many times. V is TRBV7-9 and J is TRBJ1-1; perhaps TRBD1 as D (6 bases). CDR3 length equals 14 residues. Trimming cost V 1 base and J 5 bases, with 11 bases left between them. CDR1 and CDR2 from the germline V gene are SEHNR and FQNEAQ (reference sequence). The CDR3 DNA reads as TGTGCCAGCAGCTTAGGAGGTAGGGGGACTGAAGCTTTCTTT. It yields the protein CASSLGGRGTEAFF.

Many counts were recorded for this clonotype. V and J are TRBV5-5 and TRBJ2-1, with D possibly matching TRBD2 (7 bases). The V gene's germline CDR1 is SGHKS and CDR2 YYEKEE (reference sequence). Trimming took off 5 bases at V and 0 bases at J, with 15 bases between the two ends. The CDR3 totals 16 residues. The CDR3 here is CASSVEGGASYNEQFF. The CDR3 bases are TGTGCCAGCAGTGTTGAGGGGGGGGCCTCCTACAATGAGCAGTTCTTC.

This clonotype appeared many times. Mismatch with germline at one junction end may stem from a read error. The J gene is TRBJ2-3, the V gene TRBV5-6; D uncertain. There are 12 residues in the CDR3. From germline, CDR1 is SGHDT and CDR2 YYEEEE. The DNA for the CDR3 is TGTGCCAGCAAAGGTAGCAAAGATACGCAGTATTTT. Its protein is CASKGSKDTQYF.

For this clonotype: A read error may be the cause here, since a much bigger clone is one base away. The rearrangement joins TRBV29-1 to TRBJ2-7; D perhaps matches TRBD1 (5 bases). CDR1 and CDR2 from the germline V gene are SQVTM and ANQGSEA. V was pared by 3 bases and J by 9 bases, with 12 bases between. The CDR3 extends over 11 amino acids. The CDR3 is CSVELGPAQYF. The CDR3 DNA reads TGCAGCGTTGAGTTGGGGCCGGCGCAGTACTTC.

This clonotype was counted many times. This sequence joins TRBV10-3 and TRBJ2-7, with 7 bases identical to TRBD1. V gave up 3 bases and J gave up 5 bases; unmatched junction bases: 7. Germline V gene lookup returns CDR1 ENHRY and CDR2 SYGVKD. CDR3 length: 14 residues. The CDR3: CAISDQTGNNEQYF. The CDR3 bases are TGTGCCATCAGTGACCAGACAGGGAACAACGAGCAGTACTTC.

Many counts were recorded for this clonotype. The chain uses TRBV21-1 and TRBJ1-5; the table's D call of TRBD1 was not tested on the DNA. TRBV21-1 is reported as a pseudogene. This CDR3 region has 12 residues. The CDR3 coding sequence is TGTCGCAGAACAGGGGGAACTCAGCCCCAGCATTTT. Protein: CRRTGGTQPQHF.

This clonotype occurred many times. This chain's CDR3 is CASSFSRTPMNDTEAFF. The CDR3 DNA reads as TGTGCCAGCAGCTTTAGCCGTACCCCGATGAACGACACTGAAGCTTTCTTT. The chain couples TRBV7-2 to TRBJ1-1; D remains unclear. This CDR3 is built from 17 residues. The germline V and J ends were trimmed by 3 bases and 3 bases, with 20 bases remaining between them. Germline CDR1 and CDR2: SGHTA and FQGNSA.

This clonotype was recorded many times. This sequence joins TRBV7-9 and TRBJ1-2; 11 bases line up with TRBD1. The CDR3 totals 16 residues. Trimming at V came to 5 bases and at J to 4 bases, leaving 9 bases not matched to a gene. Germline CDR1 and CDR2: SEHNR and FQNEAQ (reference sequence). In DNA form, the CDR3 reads TGTGCCAGCAGCCCTGCAGGACAGGGGGCTAGCTATGGCTACACCTTC. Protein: CASSPAGQGASYGYTF.

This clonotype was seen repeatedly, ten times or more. CDR3 nucleotide sequence: TGCGCCAGCAGCCAAACCACCGGGACAGGTGGCGAAAAACTGTTTTTT. It translates to CASSQTTGTGGEKLFF. This chain joins TRBV4-3 and TRBJ1-4, with TRBD1 matching over 8 bases. Germline CDR1 and CDR2: LGHNA and YSLEER. CDR3 length: 16 amino acids. The junction had 10 bases not matched to a gene; V was cut back by 2 bases and J by 8 bases.

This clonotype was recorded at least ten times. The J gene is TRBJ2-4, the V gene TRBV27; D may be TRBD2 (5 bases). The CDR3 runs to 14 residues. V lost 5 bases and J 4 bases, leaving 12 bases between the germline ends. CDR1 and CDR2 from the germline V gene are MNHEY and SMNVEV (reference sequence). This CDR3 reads CASSHYGEKNIQYF. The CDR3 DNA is TGTGCCAGCAGTCACTACGGGGAGAAAAACATTCAGTACTTC.

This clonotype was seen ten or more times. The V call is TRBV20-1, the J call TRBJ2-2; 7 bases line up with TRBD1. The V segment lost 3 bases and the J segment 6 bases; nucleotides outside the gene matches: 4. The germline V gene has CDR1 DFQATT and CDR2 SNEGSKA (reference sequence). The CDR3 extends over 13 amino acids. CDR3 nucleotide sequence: TGCAGTGCTAGCGTCCAGGGGGCCGGGGAGCTGTTTTTT. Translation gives CSASVQGAGELFF.

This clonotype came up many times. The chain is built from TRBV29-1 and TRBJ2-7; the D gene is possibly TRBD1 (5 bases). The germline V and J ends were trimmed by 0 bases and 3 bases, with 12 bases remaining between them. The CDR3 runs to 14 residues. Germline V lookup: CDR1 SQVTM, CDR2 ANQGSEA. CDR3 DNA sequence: TGCAGCGTTGAAGAGTCAGGGAATTACTACGAGCAGTACTTC. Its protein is CSVEESGNYYEQYF.

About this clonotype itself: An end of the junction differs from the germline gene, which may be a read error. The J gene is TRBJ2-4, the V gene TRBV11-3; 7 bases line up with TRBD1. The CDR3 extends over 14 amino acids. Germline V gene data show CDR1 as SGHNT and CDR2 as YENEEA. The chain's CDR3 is CASSEGGAKNSQYF. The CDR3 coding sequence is TGTGCCAGCAGCGAAGGGGGCGCCAAAAACAGTCAGTACTTC.

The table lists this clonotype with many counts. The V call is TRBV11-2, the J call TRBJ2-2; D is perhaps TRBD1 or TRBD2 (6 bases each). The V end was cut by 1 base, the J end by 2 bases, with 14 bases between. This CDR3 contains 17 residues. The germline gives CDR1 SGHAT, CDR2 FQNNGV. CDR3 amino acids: CASSLGSGGLNTGELFF. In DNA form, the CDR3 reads TGTGCCAGCAGCTTAGGTTCCGGGGGCCTTAACACCGGGGAGCTGTTTTTT.

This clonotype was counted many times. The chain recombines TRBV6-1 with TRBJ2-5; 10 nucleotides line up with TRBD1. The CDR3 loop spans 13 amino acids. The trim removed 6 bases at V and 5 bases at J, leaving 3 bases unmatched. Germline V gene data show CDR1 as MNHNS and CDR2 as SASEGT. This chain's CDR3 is CASSRGQGETQYF. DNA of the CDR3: TGTGCCAGCAGCCGGGGACAGGGGGAGACCCAGTACTTC.

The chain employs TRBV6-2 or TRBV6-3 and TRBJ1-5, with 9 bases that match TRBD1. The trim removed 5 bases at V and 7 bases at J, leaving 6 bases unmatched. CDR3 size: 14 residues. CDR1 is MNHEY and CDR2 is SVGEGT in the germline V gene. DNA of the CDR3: TGTGCCAGCAGTCGGACAGGGGCCGCCCAGCCCCAGCATTTT. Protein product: CASSRTGAAQPQHF.